This T cell receptor beta chain comes out of a study of post-analysis software for immune sequencing data. Regarding the study as a whole: With F measure, samples from one preparation batch clustered together strongly. Comparison of patients with controls showed four or five TRBV segments more frequent in patients, TRBV5-6, TRBV5-1 and TRBV20-1 among them.

Presence of unique molecular identifiers characterized the TCR beta cDNA libraries. Using its own MiXCR run on the PCR reads, TCRdb lists one record per CDR3 protein. The sample lists hundreds of thousands of distinct CDR3 sequences; around 44% were seen once. The ends lost 0 bases at V and 11 bases at J; junction bases unmatched: 7. Germline V gene lookup returns CDR1 SGHRS and CDR2 YFSETQ. This CDR3 has 14 residues. In its sample, this clonotype was seen a few times. Its matching antigen is unknown. This chain joins TRBV5-1 and TRBJ2-5, with 10 nucleotides matching TRBD2. Specimen: blood. The clonotype was recovered from a girl aged 5 to 17 with multiple sclerosis. The CDR3 coding sequence is TGCGCCAGCAGCTTGGCTAGCGGGAGTCGAGAGCAGTACTTC. It codes for CASSLASGSREQYF.